This T cell receptor (beta chain) was identified in a study of blood T cell repertoires in COVID-19. Overall study context: T cells, B-cell-depleted T cells, or PBMCs provided the cDNA or gDNA that served as material.

In the source study's methods: Estimation of nucleated cell counts was performed using reference gene primer amplification. This table comes from immunoSEQ multiplex PCR, and its TCRdb copy is limited to in-frame clones, with some not included. D and trimming were read from the DNA, whereas the V and J calls and clone size are those reported in that table. The data contain over 250,000 clones, 75% to 90% of them seen just once; the ten biggest clones take up roughly a tenth. Germline V gives CDR1 SGDLS, CDR2 YYNGEE. V was clipped by 2 bases and J by 4 bases; unmatched bases: 6. There are 15 residues in the CDR3.

This receptor was taken from a woman aged 70-85 years with COVID-19, enrolled during active disease. This rearrangement joins TRBV9 to TRBJ2-3; TRBD2 agrees at 8 bases. Sequenced: peripheral blood. The CDR3 region has the DNA TGTGCCAGCAGCGTCAAAGCGGGAGTTTCAGATACGCAGTATTTT. This encodes CASSVKAGVSDTQYF.